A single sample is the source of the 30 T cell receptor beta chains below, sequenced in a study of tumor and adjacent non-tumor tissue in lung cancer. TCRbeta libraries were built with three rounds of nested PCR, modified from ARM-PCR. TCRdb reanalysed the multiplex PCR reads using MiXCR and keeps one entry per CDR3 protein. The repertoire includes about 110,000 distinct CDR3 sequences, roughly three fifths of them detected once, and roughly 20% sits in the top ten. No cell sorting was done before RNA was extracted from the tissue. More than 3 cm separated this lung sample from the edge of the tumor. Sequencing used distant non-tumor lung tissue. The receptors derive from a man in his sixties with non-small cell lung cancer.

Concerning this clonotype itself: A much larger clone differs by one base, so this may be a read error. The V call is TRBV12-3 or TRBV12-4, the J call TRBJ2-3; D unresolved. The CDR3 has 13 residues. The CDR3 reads CASSLGWADTRYF. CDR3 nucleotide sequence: TGTGCCAGCAGTCTCGGTTGGGCAGATACGCGGTATTTT.

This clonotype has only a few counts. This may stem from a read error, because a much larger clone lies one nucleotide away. The CDR3 DNA follows: TGTGCCAGCAGCTTAGCGGCTAGCGGGATGCGCCTATGGTCCTACAATGAGCAGTTCTTC. The encoded protein is CASSLAASGMRLWSYNEQFF. This rearrangement joins TRBV7-9 to TRBJ2-1, with 9 nucleotides matching TRBD2. The CDR3 sequence is 20 residues long. Germline V gene data show CDR1 as SEHNR and CDR2 as FQNEAQ (reference sequence). The junction had 13 bases not matched to a gene; V was cut back by 0 bases and J by 1 base. The full variable domain, its missing parts supplied by reference TRBV7-9 and TRBJ2-1, is DTGVSQNPRHKITKRGQNVTFRCDPISEHNRLYWYRQTLGQGPEFLTYFQNEAQLEKSRLLSDRFSAERPKGSFSTLEIQRTEQGDSAMYLCASSLAASGMRLWSYNEQFFGPGTRLTVL.

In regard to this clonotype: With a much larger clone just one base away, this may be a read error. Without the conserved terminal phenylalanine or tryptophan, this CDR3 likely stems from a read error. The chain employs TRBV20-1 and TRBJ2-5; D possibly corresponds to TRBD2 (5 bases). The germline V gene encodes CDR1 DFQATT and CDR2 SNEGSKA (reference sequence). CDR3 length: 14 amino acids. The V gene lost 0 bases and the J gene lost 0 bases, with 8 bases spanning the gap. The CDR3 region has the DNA TGCAGTGCTAGAGATAGTAGCGACCAAGAGACCCAGTACATC. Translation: CSARDSSDQETQYI.

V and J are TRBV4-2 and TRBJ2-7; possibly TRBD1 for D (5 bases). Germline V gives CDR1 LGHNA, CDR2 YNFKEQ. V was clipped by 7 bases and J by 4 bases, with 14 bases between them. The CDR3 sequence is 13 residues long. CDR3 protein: CASTQERQYEQYF. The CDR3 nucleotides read TGTGCCAGCACTCAAGAAAGACAGTACGAGCAGTACTTC.

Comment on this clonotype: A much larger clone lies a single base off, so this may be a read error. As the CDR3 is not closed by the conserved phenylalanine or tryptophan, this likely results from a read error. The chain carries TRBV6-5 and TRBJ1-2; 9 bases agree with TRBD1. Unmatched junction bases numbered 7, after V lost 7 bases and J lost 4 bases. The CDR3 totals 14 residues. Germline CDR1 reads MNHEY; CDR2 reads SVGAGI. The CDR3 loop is CASTGTGSLYGYTS. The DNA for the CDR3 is TGTGCCAGCACCGGGACAGGGTCGCTCTATGGCTACACCTCC.

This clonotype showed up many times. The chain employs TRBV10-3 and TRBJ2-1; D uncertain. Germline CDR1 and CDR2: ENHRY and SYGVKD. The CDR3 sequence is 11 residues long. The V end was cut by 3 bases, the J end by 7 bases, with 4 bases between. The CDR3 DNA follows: TGTGCCATCAGTGATAATAATGAGCAGTTCTTC. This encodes CAISDNNEQFF.

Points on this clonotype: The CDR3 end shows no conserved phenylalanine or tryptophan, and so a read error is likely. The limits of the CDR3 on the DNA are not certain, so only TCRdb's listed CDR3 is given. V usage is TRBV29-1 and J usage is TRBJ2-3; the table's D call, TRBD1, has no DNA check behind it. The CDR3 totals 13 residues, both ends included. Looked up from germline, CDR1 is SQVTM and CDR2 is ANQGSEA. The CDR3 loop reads CSVEGQHTDTQCC.

CDR3 region: CSASSSGRDPTDTQYF. The CDR3 DNA is TGCAGTGCTAGTTCTAGCGGGAGAGACCCCACAGATACGCAGTATTTT. The chain combines TRBV20-1 with TRBJ2-3, with 10 bases lining up with TRBD2. V dropped 3 bases and J dropped 2; count of bases not matched to a gene: 8. This CDR3 has 16 amino acids. Germline CDR1 DFQATT, CDR2 SNEGSKA (reference sequence).

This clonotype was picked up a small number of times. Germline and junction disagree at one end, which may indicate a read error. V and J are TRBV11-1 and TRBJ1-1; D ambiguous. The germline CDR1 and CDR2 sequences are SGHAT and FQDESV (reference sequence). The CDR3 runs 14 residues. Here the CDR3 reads CASSLSAGGTEAFF. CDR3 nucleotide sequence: TGTGCTAGCAGCTTATCGGCGGGTGGGACTGAAGCTTTCTTT.

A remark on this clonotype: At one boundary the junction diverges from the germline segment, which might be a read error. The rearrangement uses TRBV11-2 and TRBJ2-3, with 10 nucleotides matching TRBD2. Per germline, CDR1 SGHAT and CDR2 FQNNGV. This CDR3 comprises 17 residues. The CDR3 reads CASSGRYSGGFTDTHHF. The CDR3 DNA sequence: TGTGCCAGCAGCGGCAGATATAGCGGGGGGTTCACAGATACGCATCATTTT.

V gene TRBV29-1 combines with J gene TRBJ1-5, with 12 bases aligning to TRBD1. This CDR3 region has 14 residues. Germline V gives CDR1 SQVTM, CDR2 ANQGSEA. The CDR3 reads CNGGGQGAYQPQHF. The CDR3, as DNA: TGCAACGGGGGGGGACAGGGGGCATACCAGCCCCAGCATTTT.

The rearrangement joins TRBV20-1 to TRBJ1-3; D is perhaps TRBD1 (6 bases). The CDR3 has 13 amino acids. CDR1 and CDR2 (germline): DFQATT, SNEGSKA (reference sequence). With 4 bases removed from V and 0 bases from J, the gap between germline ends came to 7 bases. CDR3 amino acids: CSANRVSGNTIYF. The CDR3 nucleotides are TGCAGTGCTAACAGGGTCTCTGGAAACACCATATATTTT.

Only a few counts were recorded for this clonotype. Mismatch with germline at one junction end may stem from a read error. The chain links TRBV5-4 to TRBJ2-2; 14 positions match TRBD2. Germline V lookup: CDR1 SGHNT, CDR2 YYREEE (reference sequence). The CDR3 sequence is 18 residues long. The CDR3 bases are TGTGCCAGCAGCTCGGGACTAGCGGGGGCCCCGGGGACCGGTGAGCTGTCTTTT. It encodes CASSSGLAGAPGTGELSF.

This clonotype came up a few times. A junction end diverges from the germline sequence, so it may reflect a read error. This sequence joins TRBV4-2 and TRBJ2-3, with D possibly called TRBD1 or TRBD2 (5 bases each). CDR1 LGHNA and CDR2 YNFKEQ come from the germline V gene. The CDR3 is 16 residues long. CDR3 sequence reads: CASSQAGPLGTDTRYF. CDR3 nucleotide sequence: TGTGCCAGCAGCCAAGCGGGACCCCTGGGCACAGATACGCGGTATTTT.

The CDR3 DNA follows: TGTGCCAGCAACCCTAGGAGTGGGACCCAGTACTTC. Translated: CASNPRSGTQYF. The rearrangement joins TRBV11-2 to TRBJ2-5, with no clear D. The CDR3 has 12 amino acids. V shed 7 bases and J shed 7 bases, with 13 bases lying between them. Germline V CDR1 and CDR2: SGHAT, FQNNGV.

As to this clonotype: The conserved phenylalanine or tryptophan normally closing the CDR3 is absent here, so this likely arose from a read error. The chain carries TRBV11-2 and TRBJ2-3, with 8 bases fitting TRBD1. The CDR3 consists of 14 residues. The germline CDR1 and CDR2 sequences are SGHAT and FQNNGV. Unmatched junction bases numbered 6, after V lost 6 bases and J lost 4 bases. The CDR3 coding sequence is TGTGCCAGCAGTAAAGGACAGGGCTCAGATACGCAGTATCTT. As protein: CASSKGQGSDTQYL.

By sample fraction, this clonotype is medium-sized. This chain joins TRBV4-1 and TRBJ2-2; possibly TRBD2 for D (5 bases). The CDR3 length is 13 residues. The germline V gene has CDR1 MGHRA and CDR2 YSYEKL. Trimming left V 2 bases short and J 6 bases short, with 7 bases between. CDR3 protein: CASSQRTPGELFF. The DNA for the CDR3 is TGCGCCAGCAGCCAACGGACTCCCGGGGAGCTGTTTTTT.

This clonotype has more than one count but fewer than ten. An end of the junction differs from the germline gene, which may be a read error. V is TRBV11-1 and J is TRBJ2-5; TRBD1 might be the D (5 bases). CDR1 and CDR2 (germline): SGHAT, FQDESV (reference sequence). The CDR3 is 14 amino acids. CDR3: CASNSLDNQETQYF. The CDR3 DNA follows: TGTGCCAGCAACTCCCTGGACAACCAAGAGACCCAATACTTC.

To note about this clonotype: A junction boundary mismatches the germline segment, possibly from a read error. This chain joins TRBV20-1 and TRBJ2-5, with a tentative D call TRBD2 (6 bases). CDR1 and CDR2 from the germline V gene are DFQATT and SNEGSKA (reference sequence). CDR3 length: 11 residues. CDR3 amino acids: CTATTSRKQYF. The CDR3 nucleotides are TGCACTGCTACGACTAGTCGGAAACAGTACTTC.

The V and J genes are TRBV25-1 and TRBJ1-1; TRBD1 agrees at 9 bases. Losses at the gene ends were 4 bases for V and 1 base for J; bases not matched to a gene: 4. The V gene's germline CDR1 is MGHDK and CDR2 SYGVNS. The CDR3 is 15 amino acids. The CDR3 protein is CASSVRDRANTEAFF. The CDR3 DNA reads TGTGCCAGCAGTGTCAGGGACAGGGCGAACACTGAAGCTTTCTTT.

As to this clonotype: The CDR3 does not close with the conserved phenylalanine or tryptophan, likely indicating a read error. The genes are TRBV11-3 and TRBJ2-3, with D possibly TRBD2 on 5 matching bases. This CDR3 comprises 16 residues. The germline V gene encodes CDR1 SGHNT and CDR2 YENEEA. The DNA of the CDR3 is TGTGCCAACAGCTTAAGCACCGGGATTGGCACAGATACGCAGTATCTT. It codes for CANSLSTGIGTDTQYL.

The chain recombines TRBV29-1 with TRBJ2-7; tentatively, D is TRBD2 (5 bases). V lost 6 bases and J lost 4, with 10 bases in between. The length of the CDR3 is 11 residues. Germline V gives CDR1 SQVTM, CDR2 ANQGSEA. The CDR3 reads CSVERDYEQYF. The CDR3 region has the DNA TGCAGCGTCGAACGGGATTACGAGCAGTACTTC.

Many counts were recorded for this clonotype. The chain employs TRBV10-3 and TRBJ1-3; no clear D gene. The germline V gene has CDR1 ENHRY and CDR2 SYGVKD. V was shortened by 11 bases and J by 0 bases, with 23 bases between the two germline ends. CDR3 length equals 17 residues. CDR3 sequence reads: CASTPRGQADSGNTIYF. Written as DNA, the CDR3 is TGTGCCTCTACCCCGAGAGGGCAGGCTGACTCTGGAAACACCATATATTTT.

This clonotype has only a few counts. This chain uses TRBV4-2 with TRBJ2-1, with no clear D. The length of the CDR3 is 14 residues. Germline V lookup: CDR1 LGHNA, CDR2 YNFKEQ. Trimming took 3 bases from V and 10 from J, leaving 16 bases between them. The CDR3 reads CASSHASSEGEQFF. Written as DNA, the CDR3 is TGTGCCAGCAGCCATGCTTCAAGTGAAGGGGAGCAGTTCTTC.

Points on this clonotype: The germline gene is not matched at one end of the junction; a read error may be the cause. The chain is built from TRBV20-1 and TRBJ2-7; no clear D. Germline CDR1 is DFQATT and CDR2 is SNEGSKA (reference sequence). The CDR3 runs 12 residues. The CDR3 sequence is CSAKASTYEQNF. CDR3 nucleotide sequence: TGCAGTGCAAAGGCTTCCACCTACGAGCAGAACTTC.

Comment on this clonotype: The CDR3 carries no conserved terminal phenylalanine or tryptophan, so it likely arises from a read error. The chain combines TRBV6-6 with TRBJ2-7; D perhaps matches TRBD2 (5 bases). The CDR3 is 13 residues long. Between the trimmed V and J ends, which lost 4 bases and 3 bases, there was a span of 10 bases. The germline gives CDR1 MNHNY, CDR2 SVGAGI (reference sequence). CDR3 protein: CASSLGVNYEQYL. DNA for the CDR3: TGTGCCAGCAGTTTGGGAGTGAACTACGAGCAGTACCTC.

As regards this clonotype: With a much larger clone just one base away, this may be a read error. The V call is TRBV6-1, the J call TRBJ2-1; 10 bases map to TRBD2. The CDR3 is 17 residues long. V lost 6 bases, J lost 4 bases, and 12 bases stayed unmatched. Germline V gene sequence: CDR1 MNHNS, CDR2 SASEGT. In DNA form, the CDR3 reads TGTGCCAGCAGGAGGGGGGAAACTAGCGGGGTTTACAATGAGCAGTTCTTC. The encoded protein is CASRRGETSGVYNEQFF.

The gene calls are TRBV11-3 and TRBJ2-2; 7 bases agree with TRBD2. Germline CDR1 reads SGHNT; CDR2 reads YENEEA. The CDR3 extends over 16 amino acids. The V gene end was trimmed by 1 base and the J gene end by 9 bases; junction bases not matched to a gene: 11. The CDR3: CASSLVGGSASWELFF. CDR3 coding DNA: TGTGCCAGCAGCTTAGTTGGCGGGAGTGCCTCCTGGGAGCTGTTTTTT.

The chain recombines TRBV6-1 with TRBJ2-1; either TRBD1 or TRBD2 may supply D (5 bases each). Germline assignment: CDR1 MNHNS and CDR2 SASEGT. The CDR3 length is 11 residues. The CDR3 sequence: CDTQGTLRQFF. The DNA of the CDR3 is TGTGACACTCAAGGGACCTTACGGCAGTTCTTC.

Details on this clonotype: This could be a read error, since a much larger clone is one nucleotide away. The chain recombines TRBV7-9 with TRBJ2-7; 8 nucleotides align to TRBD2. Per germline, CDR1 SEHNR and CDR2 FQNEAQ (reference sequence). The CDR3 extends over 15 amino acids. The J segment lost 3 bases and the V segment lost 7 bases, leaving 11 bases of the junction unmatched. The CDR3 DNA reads TGTGCCAGCAACATCGGACTAGCTGGAAACTACGAGCAGTACTTC. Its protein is CASNIGLAGNYEQYF. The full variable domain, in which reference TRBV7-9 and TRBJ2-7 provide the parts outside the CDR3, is DTGVSQNPRHKITKRGQNVTFRCDPISEHNRLYWYRQTLGQGPEFLTYFQNEAQLEKSRLLSDRFSAERPKGSFSTLEIQRTEQGDSAMYLCASNIGLAGNYEQYFGPGTRLTVT.